These 9 T cell receptor beta chains were all obtained from the same sample, sequenced in a study of tumor-infiltrating lymphocytes in oesophageal squamous cell carcinoma. TCRdb itself ran the PCR reads through MiXCR, one entry per CDR3 protein. This sample carries approximately 20,000 distinct CDR3 sequences, around two fifths of them seen once, and the ten largest clones take roughly two fifths. Sequences were obtained from esophageal tumor tissue. The receptors stem from a male donor with esophageal squamous cell carcinoma.

This clonotype was seen at least ten times. A clone one base away is much larger, so this may be a read error. The chain joins TRBV12-3 or TRBV12-4 to TRBJ2-1; TRBD2 might be the D (6 bases). The end of the DNA is better explained by TRBJ2-7, so the J call may be wrong. This CDR3 has 16 residues. CDR3: CASSLWGESSYNEQYF. DNA for the CDR3: TGTGCCAGCAGTTTATGGGGGGAGAGCTCCTACAATGAGCAGTACTTC.

This clonotype was observed at least ten times. V usage is TRBV12-3 or TRBV12-4 and J usage is TRBJ2-2; D gene ambiguous. The CDR3 extends over 11 amino acids. V was shortened by 4 bases and J by 6 bases, with 3 bases between the two germline ends. CDR3 amino acids: CASSYAGELFF. DNA of the CDR3: TGTGCCAGCAGTTATGCCGGGGAGCTGTTTTTT.

This clonotype was counted many times. This may stem from a read error, because a much larger clone lies one nucleotide away. This rearrangement joins TRBV7-2 to TRBJ2-7; 8 bases match TRBD2. This CDR3 is 15 amino acids long. Germline V gives CDR1 SGHTA, CDR2 FQGNSA. J lost 7 bases, V lost 3 bases, and 11 bases had no gene match. For the CDR3, the DNA is TGTGCCAGCAGCTTCTTTAGCGGGACCTACAATGAGCAGTACTTC. The encoded protein is CASSFFSGTYNEQYF.

This clonotype has at least ten counts. This rearrangement joins TRBV5-4 to TRBJ2-5; D is perhaps TRBD2 (5 bases). V dropped 1 base and J dropped 4 bases, with 11 bases sitting between them. Germline lookup yields CDR1 SGHNT and CDR2 YYREEE (reference sequence). The length of the CDR3 is 14 residues. DNA of the CDR3: TGTGCCAGCAGCTTGCCGAGGGCCCCAGAGACCCAGTACTTC. The encoded protein is CASSLPRAPETQYF.

The chain is built from TRBV6-1 and TRBJ1-2; TRBD1 might be the D (6 bases). Trimming stripped 3 bases from V and 7 bases from J, with 9 bases between. The germline V gene encodes CDR1 MNHNS and CDR2 SASEGT. The length of the CDR3 is 12 residues. CDR3 sequence reads: CASSEDRSGYTF. The DNA of the CDR3 is TGTGCCAGCAGTGAGGACAGATCTGGCTACACCTTC.

Of note for this clonotype: No DNA is shown, since the ends of the CDR3 on it are uncertain; the CDR3 is the one TCRdb lists. The chain carries TRBV28 and TRBJ2-1. CDR1 MDHEN and CDR2 SYDVKM come from the germline V gene. The length of the CDR3 is 13 amino acids, counting both ends. The CDR3 loop reads CASSTSTSNEQFF.

The J gene is TRBJ2-2, the V gene TRBV7-8; 8 bases are shared with TRBD1. This CDR3 has 15 amino acids. Germline loops: CDR1 SGHVS, CDR2 FQNEAQ. Trimming removed 4 bases from V and 3 bases from J; junction bases left unmatched: 4. The CDR3 DNA sequence: TGTGCCAGCAGCTCTGACAGGGGTTACACCGGGGAGCTGTTTTTT. Protein: CASSSDRGYTGELFF.

The chain carries TRBV12-3 or TRBV12-4 and TRBJ2-6; TRBD2 is a possible D gene (5 bases). The end of the DNA aligns better with TRBJ2-5, so the J call may be wrong. The CDR3 runs 17 residues. CDR3 nucleotides: TGTGCCAGCAGCCCCCCGCTTTGGCGGGCCACGGAAGAGACCCAGTACTTC. Encoded protein: CASSPPLWRATEETQYF.

The rearrangement links TRBV14 to TRBJ1-3, with TRBD1 as a possible D gene (5 bases). The CDR3 is 15 residues long. In germline, CDR1 is SGHDN, CDR2 FVKESK. Trimming shortened V by 4 bases and J by 0 bases, and 10 bases separated the two germline ends. The CDR3 DNA sequence: TGTGCCAGCAGCCCGGGACTGATCTCTGGAAACACCATATATTTT. It is translated as CASSPGLISGNTIYF.